The 7 T cell receptor beta chains below all came from one sample that was sequenced in a study of T cell changes during pregnancy in multiple sclerosis. Using immunoSEQ multiplex PCR, the repertoire was profiled, and TCRdb retains in-frame clones only, with some absent. The data show about 98,000 clones, 92% seen once. Sample: peripheral blood, taken after pregnancy. Source of these receptors: a female donor in good health, enrolled as a control in a pregnancy study.

This chain links TRBV5-8 with TRBJ1-2; D gene unclear. V lost 7 bases, J lost 6 bases, and 19 bases lay in between. Germline loops: CDR1 SGHTS, CDR2 YDEGEE. The CDR3 contains 14 residues. DNA for the CDR3: TGTGCCAGCGAACTTGGGCGGGCGCCTGATGGCTACACCTTC. Amino acids: CASELGRAPDGYTF.

This chain links TRBV5-1 with TRBJ2-3; 14 bases fit TRBD2. Germline loops: CDR1 SGHRS, CDR2 YFSETQ. The CDR3 spans 19 residues. Germline trimming cut 3 bases from V and 2 bases from J; bases unmatched to any gene: 11. CDR3 amino acids: CASSSGLAGGVEYTDTQYF. The DNA for the CDR3 is TGCGCCAGCAGCTCAGGACTAGCGGGGGGAGTCGAGTACACAGATACGCAGTATTTT. Full variable domain (missing parts from reference TRBV5-1 and TRBJ2-3): KAGVTQTPRYLIKTRGQQVTLSCSPISGHRSVSWYQQTPGQGLQFLFEYFSETQRNKGNFPGRFSGRQFSNSRSEMNVSTLELGDSALYLCASSSGLAGGVEYTDTQYFGPGTRLTVL.

The chain combines TRBV7-9 with TRBJ1-2; D might be TRBD1 (5 bases). With 2 bases removed from V and 5 bases from J, the gap between germline ends came to 15 bases. CDR1 and CDR2 (germline): SEHNR, FQNEAQ (reference sequence). This CDR3 is 15 amino acids long. Written as DNA, the CDR3 is TGTGCCAGCAGCTTAACAGAGACAGCTTTATATGGCTACACCTTC. Translation gives CASSLTETALYGYTF.

J is TRBJ1-1 and V is TRBV18; 7 bases are a match to TRBD1. J was trimmed by 5 bases and V by 6 bases; bases with no gene match: 3. Germline values: CDR1 KGHSH, CDR2 LQKENI. This CDR3 is 12 amino acids long. CDR3 bases: TGTGCCAGCTCGGAGACAGGGACTGAAGCTTTCTTT. Encoded protein: CASSETGTEAFF.

This chain connects TRBV14 to TRBJ1-1; 8 nucleotides line up with TRBD1. Germline trimming cut 3 bases from V and 6 bases from J; bases unmatched to any gene: 3. This CDR3 spans 13 amino acids. Germline values: CDR1 SGHDN, CDR2 FVKESK. CDR3 in DNA: TGTGCCAGCAGCCACAGGGGGCAAGCTGAAGCTTTCTTT. Protein sequence: CASSHRGQAEAFF.

The V and J genes are TRBV7-2 and TRBJ2-7; D is ambiguous. Trimming cost V 1 base and J 4 bases, with 8 bases left between them. The length of the CDR3 is 13 residues. CDR1 is SGHTA, CDR2 FQGNSA, per germline. CDR3 loop: CASSLDSLYEQYF. The CDR3 coding sequence is TGTGCCAGCAGCTTAGACAGTTTGTACGAGCAGTACTTC.

The CDR3 loop reads CASRQGEALYEQYF. In nucleotides, the CDR3 is TGCGCCAGCCGACAGGGGGAAGCCCTTTACGAGCAGTACTTC. The chain links TRBV5-1 to TRBJ2-7; 9 bases align to TRBD1. The germline V gene has CDR1 SGHRS and CDR2 YFSETQ. The V and J ends lost 7 bases and 4 bases, in that order; junction bases with no gene match: 9. This CDR3 has 14 amino acids.